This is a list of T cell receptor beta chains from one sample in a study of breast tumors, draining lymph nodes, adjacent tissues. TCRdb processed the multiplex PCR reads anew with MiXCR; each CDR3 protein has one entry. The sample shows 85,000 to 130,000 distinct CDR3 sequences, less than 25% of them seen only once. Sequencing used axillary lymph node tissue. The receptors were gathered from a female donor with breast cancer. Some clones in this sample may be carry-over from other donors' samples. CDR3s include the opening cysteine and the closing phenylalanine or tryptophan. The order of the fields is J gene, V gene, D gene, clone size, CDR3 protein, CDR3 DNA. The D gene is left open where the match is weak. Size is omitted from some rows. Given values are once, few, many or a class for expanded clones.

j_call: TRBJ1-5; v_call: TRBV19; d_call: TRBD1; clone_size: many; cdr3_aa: CASTPRDRGPQPQHF; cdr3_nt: TGTGCCAGTACCCCCAGGGACAGGGGGCCTCAGCCCCAGCATTTT
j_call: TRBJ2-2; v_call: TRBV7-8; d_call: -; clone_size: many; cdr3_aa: CASSLEGSLYTGELFF; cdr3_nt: TGTGCCAGCAGCTTAGAGGGCAGCTTATACACCGGGGAGCTGTTTTTT
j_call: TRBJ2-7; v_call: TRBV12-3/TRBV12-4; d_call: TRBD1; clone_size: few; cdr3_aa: CASSWDRGHGQYF; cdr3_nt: TGTGCCAGCAGTTGGGACAGGGGACATGGGCAGTACTTC
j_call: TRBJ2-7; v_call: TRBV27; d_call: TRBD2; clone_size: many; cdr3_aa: CASSSSGRGYEQYF; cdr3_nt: TGTGCCAGCAGTTCTAGCGGGAGAGGCTACGAGCAGTACTTC
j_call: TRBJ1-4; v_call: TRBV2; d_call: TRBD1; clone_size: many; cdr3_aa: CASSEGTGLEKLFF; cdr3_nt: TGTGCCAGCAGTGAAGGGACAGGGCTGGAAAAACTGTTTTTT
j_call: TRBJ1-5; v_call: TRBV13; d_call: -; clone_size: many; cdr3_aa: CASSYLNQPQHF; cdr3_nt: TGTGCCAGCAGCTACTTAAATCAGCCCCAGCATTTT
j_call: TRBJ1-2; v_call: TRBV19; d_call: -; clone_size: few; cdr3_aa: CASGPLGGYGYTF; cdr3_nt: TGTGCCAGCGGGCCGCTCGGGGGCTATGGCTACACCTTC
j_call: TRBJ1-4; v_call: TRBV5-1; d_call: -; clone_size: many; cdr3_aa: CASSFAGTTSNEKLFF; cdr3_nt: TGCGCCAGCAGCTTCGCCGGGACGACTTCTAATGAAAAACTGTTTTTT
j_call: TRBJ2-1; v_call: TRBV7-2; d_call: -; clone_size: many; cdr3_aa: CASSLYPNNEQFF; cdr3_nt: TGTGCCAGCAGCTTATACCCGAACAATGAGCAGTTCTTC
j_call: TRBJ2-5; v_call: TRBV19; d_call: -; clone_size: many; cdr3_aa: CASSITTGSQYF; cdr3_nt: TGTGCCAGTAGTATCACCACGGGATCCCAGTACTTC
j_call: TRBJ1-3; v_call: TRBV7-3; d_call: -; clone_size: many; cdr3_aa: CASSLGAGNTIYF; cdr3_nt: TGTGCCAGCAGCTTAGGGGCGGGAAACACCATATATTTT
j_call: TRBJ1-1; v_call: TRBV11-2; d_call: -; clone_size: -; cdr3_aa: CASSLGLGRSMNTEAFF; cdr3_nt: TGTGCCAGCAGCTTAGGTTTAGGGCGATCTATGAACACTGAAGCTTTCTTT
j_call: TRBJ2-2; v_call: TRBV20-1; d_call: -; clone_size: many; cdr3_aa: CSARRPRGTGELFF; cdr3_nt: TGCAGTGCTAGGAGACCTCGAGGCACCGGGGAGCTGTTTTTT
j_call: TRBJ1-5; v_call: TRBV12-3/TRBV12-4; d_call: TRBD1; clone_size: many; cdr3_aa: CASSFGQGNQPQHF; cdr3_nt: TGTGCCAGCAGTTTCGGACAGGGTAATCAGCCCCAGCATTTT
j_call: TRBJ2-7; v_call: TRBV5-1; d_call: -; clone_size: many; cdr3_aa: CASSSSTYEQYF; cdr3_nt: TGCGCCAGCAGCTCCTCCACATACGAGCAGTACTTC
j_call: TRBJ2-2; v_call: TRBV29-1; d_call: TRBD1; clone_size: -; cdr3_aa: CSVEDLSQGNTRELFF; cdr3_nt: TGCAGCGTTGAAGATCTTTCACAGGGGAACACCAGGGAGCTGTTTTTT
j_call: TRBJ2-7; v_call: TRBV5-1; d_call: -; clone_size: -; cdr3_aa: CASNPTAGTYEQYF; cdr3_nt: TGCGCCAGCAACCCTACCGCAGGGACCTACGAGCAGTACTTC
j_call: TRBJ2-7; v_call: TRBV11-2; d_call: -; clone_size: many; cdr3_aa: CASSLEGFLNSRYF; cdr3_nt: TGTGCCAGCAGCTTAGAGGGGTTCTTGAATTCTAGGTACTTC
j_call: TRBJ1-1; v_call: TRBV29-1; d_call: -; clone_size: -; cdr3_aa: CSIGGNTEAFF; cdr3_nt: TGCAGCATCGGCGGGAACACTGAAGCTTTCTTT
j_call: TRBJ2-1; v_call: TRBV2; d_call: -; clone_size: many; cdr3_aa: CASSERAFRRNEQFF; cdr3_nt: TGTGCCAGCAGTGAGCGGGCCTTCCGGCGGAATGAGCAGTTCTTC
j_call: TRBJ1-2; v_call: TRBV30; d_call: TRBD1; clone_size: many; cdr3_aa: CAWSVRTGPYGYTF; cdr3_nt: TGTGCCTGGAGTGTGAGGACAGGGCCCTATGGCTACACCTTC